Listed below are T cell receptor beta chains from one sample, sequenced in a study of regulatory T cells in long-lasting Graves disease. TCRdb reanalysed the multiplex PCR reads using MiXCR and keeps one entry per CDR3 protein. Here the sample spans fewer than 400,000 distinct CDR3 sequences, more than 20% being singletons. Sequencing was performed on peripheral blood mononuclear cells (PBMCs), taken when the disease was refractory, from a patient treated with antithyroid drugs. These receptors all come from a female donor with Graves disease. CDR3s include the opening cysteine and the closing phenylalanine or tryptophan. The D gene is left open where the match is weak. Clone size is shown for a subset of rows, as once, few, many or a class of expanded clone.

clone size: -
J gene: TRBJ2-3
D gene: -
V gene: TRBV27
CDR3 protein: CASTYGGTDTQYF
CDR3 DNA: TGTGCCAGCACCTATGGAGGGACAGATACGCAGTATTTT

clone size: few
J gene: TRBJ2-2
D gene: -
V gene: TRBV5-1
CDR3 protein: CASSLSTDTGELFF
CDR3 DNA: TGCGCCAGCAGCTTGAGTACAGACACCGGGGAGCTGTTTTTT

clone size: many
J gene: TRBJ1-4
D gene: -
V gene: TRBV2
CDR3 protein: CASRQNEEKLFF
CDR3 DNA: TGTGCCAGCAGACAGAATGAAGAAAAACTGTTTTTT

clone size: few
J gene: TRBJ2-5
D gene: -
V gene: TRBV20-1
CDR3 protein: CSAREAGNQETQYF
CDR3 DNA: TGCAGTGCTAGGGAGGCCGGGAATCAAGAGACCCAGTACTTC

clone size: many
J gene: TRBJ2-2
D gene: TRBD2
V gene: TRBV7-2
CDR3 protein: CASSLWASGLANTGELFF
CDR3 DNA: TGTGCCAGCAGCTTATGGGCTAGCGGGCTCGCGAACACCGGGGAGCTGTTTTTT

clone size: many
J gene: TRBJ2-5
D gene: TRBD1
V gene: TRBV11-2
CDR3 protein: CASSPGTFARGKETQYF
CDR3 DNA: TGTGCCAGCAGCCCGGGGACGTTCGCCAGGGGGAAAGAGACCCAGTACTTC

clone size: -
J gene: TRBJ2-1
D gene: -
V gene: TRBV11-2
CDR3 protein: CASSLVETVVAEQFF
CDR3 DNA: TGTGCCAGCAGCTTAGTCGAGACAGTTGTCGCTGAGCAGTTCTTC

clone size: -
J gene: TRBJ2-7
D gene: -
V gene: TRBV4-1
CDR3 protein: CASSQDRPGISYEQYF
CDR3 DNA: TGCGCCAGCAGCCAAGATCGCCCGGGGATCTCCTACGAGCAGTACTTC

clone size: -
J gene: TRBJ2-7
D gene: TRBD1
V gene: TRBV16
CDR3 protein: CASSQYGTGAYEQYF
CDR3 DNA: TGTGCCAGCAGCCAATATGGGACAGGGGCCTACGAGCAGTACTTC

clone size: many
J gene: TRBJ1-2
D gene: TRBD1
V gene: TRBV12-3/TRBV12-4
CDR3 protein: CASSFTGTGSVYGYTF
CDR3 DNA: TGTGCCAGCAGTTTTACCGGGACAGGTAGCGTCTATGGCTACACCTTC

clone size: few
J gene: TRBJ2-7
D gene: TRBD2
V gene: TRBV20-1
CDR3 protein: CSASGGRSSYEQYF
CDR3 DNA: TGCAGTGCTAGTGGCGGGAGGAGCTCCTACGAGCAGTACTTC

clone size: few
J gene: TRBJ2-3
D gene: -
V gene: TRBV28
CDR3 protein: CAIRGRMGTDTQYF
CDR3 DNA: TGTGCCATCCGTGGGCGGATGGGGACAGATACGCAGTATTTT

clone size: -
J gene: TRBJ2-7
D gene: -
V gene: TRBV6-1
CDR3 protein: CASRVGQGLFHEQYF
CDR3 DNA: TGTGCCAGCAGAGTTGGGCAGGGCCTATTCCACGAGCAGTACTTC

clone size: many
J gene: TRBJ1-5
D gene: -
V gene: TRBV12-3/TRBV12-4
CDR3 protein: CASTLYVGPDSNQPQHF
CDR3 DNA: TGTGCCAGCACCCTTTATGTAGGGCCCGATAGCAATCAGCCCCAGCATTTT

clone size: few
J gene: TRBJ2-1
D gene: -
V gene: TRBV30
CDR3 protein: CAWSVQDGSSPKFF
CDR3 DNA: TGTGCCTGGAGTGTACAAGACGGGAGTTCCCCGAAGTTCTTC

clone size: -
J gene: TRBJ2-3
D gene: -
V gene: TRBV24-1
CDR3 protein: CATSEEQLTDTQYF
CDR3 DNA: TGTGCCACCAGTGAGGAACAGCTCACAGATACGCAGTATTTT

clone size: -
J gene: TRBJ2-7
D gene: -
V gene: TRBV7-2
CDR3 protein: CASSLGTWGTEQYF
CDR3 DNA: TGTGCCAGCAGCTTGGGCACTTGGGGGACCGAGCAGTACTTC

clone size: many
J gene: TRBJ2-6
D gene: TRBD1
V gene: TRBV2
CDR3 protein: CASSEGTGLVLTF
CDR3 DNA: TGTGCCAGCAGTGAGGGGACAGGGTTGGTCCTGACTTTC

clone size: many
J gene: TRBJ2-7
D gene: TRBD1
V gene: TRBV24-1
CDR3 protein: CATSGPGTGGSYEQYF
CDR3 DNA: TGTGCCACCAGTGGCCCAGGGACAGGGGGCTCCTACGAGCAGTACTTC

clone size: many
J gene: TRBJ2-2
D gene: -
V gene: TRBV28
CDR3 protein: CASSPTKGTYGELFF
CDR3 DNA: TGTGCCAGCAGCCCCACAAAGGGAACTTACGGGGAGCTGTTTTTT

clone size: few
J gene: TRBJ2-7
D gene: TRBD2
V gene: TRBV5-1
CDR3 protein: CASSFRDSGRSSHEQYF
CDR3 DNA: TGCGCCAGCAGCTTCCGAGATAGCGGGAGAAGTTCCCACGAGCAGTACTTC

clone size: -
J gene: TRBJ1-4
D gene: -
V gene: TRBV6-2/TRBV6-3
CDR3 protein: CASSLQAQGEKLFF
CDR3 DNA: TGTGCCAGCAGTTTACAGGCTCAGGGGGAAAAACTGTTTTTT

clone size: many
J gene: TRBJ2-7
D gene: -
V gene: TRBV28
CDR3 protein: CASSLRILYEQYF
CDR3 DNA: TGTGCCAGCAGTTTACGGATACTCTACGAGCAGTACTTC

clone size: many
J gene: TRBJ1-2
D gene: -
V gene: TRBV7-2
CDR3 protein: CASSSYLSENYGYTF
CDR3 DNA: TGTGCCAGCAGCTCCTATTTGTCGGAGAACTATGGCTACACCTTC

clone size: few
J gene: TRBJ2-2
D gene: -
V gene: TRBV6-1
CDR3 protein: CASSLLGPNTGELFF
CDR3 DNA: TGTGCCAGCAGTCTCCTGGGTCCCAACACCGGGGAGCTGTTTTTT

clone size: few
J gene: TRBJ1-5
D gene: TRBD1
V gene: TRBV12-3/TRBV12-4
CDR3 protein: CASSPGAGTGNQPQHF
CDR3 DNA: TGTGCCAGCAGTCCCGGGGCCGGGACAGGGAATCAGCCCCAGCATTTT

clone size: many
J gene: TRBJ1-1
D gene: -
V gene: TRBV28
CDR3 protein: CASSFRHLMNTEAFF
CDR3 DNA: TGTGCCAGCAGTTTCCGACACCTCATGAACACTGAAGCTTTCTTT

clone size: many
J gene: TRBJ2-5
D gene: -
V gene: TRBV28
CDR3 protein: CASSFGRRETQYF
CDR3 DNA: TGTGCCAGCAGTTTTGGGCGGAGGGAGACCCAGTACTTC

clone size: -
J gene: TRBJ1-3
D gene: -
V gene: TRBV20-1
CDR3 protein: CSARDRPGNTIYF
CDR3 DNA: TGCAGTGCTAGGGACAGACCTGGAAACACCATATATTTT

clone size: few
J gene: TRBJ1-6
D gene: TRBD1
V gene: TRBV7-2
CDR3 protein: CASSHGDRGPRNSPLHF
CDR3 DNA: TGTGCCAGCAGCCATGGGGACAGGGGGCCGAGGAATTCACCCCTCCACTTT

clone size: many
J gene: TRBJ2-5
D gene: -
V gene: TRBV30
CDR3 protein: CAWSVLGNQETQYF
CDR3 DNA: TGTGCCTGGAGTGTACTTGGGAACCAAGAGACCCAGTACTTC

clone size: many
J gene: TRBJ1-1
D gene: TRBD1
V gene: TRBV2
CDR3 protein: CASSGDRVNTEAFF
CDR3 DNA: TGTGCCAGCAGTGGCGACAGGGTGAACACTGAAGCTTTCTTT

clone size: few
J gene: TRBJ1-2
D gene: TRBD1
V gene: TRBV29-1
CDR3 protein: CSVDRVGYYGYTF
CDR3 DNA: TGCAGCGTGGACAGGGTAGGCTACTATGGCTACACCTTC

clone size: -
J gene: TRBJ2-5
D gene: -
V gene: TRBV6-1
CDR3 protein: CASTLGPYQETQYF
CDR3 DNA: TGTGCCAGCACCCTGGGACCCTACCAAGAGACCCAGTACTTC

clone size: once
J gene: TRBJ1-5
D gene: TRBD1
V gene: TRBV19
CDR3 protein: CASRIQGRQPQHF
CDR3 DNA: TGTGCCAGTCGGATACAGGGGAGGCAGCCCCAGCATTTT

clone size: few
J gene: TRBJ2-5
D gene: TRBD1
V gene: TRBV5-5
CDR3 protein: CASSFNRGETQYF
CDR3 DNA: TGTGCCAGCAGCTTTAACAGGGGCGAGACCCAGTACTTC

clone size: many
J gene: TRBJ2-7
D gene: -
V gene: TRBV6-1
CDR3 protein: CASSRRDDEQYF
CDR3 DNA: TGTGCCAGCAGTCGGCGCGACGACGAGCAGTACTTC

clone size: many
J gene: TRBJ1-4
D gene: TRBD1
V gene: TRBV5-5
CDR3 protein: CASSSTDRAWEKLFF
CDR3 DNA: TGTGCCAGCAGCTCAACCGACAGGGCATGGGAAAAACTGTTTTTT

clone size: many
J gene: TRBJ1-1
D gene: -
V gene: TRBV6-2/TRBV6-3
CDR3 protein: CASSSAGTPPANTEAFF
CDR3 DNA: TGTGCCAGCAGTTCCGCCGGGACGCCCCCGGCGAACACTGAAGCTTTCTTT

clone size: many
J gene: TRBJ2-4
D gene: -
V gene: TRBV7-3
CDR3 protein: CASSPGGENIQYF
CDR3 DNA: TGTGCCAGCAGCCCTGGAGGAGAAAACATTCAGTACTTC

clone size: few
J gene: TRBJ2-2
D gene: TRBD1
V gene: TRBV24-1
CDR3 protein: CATSENRGRGPENTGELFF
CDR3 DNA: TGTGCCACCAGTGAGAATAGAGGCAGGGGGCCTGAGAACACCGGGGAGCTGTTTTTT

clone size: few
J gene: TRBJ2-3
D gene: TRBD2
V gene: TRBV6-2/TRBV6-3
CDR3 protein: CASSSTSGTSTDTQYF
CDR3 DNA: TGTGCCAGCAGTTCTACTAGCGGCACTAGCACAGATACGCAGTATTTT

clone size: -
J gene: TRBJ1-1
D gene: TRBD1
V gene: TRBV6-1
CDR3 protein: CASSTNRGPEAFF
CDR3 DNA: TGTGCCAGCAGTACTAACAGGGGCCCTGAAGCTTTCTTT

clone size: few
J gene: TRBJ2-2
D gene: TRBD1
V gene: TRBV5-1
CDR3 protein: CASSVTGMNTGELFF
CDR3 DNA: TGCGCCAGCAGCGTGACAGGGATGAACACCGGGGAGCTGTTTTTT

clone size: -
J gene: TRBJ2-1
D gene: TRBD2
V gene: TRBV6-1
CDR3 protein: CATSRTSGSSHEQFF
CDR3 DNA: TGTGCCACCTCCCGGACTAGCGGGAGTAGCCATGAGCAGTTCTTC

clone size: many
J gene: TRBJ2-5
D gene: TRBD2
V gene: TRBV28
CDR3 protein: CASENPEVGGEETQYF
CDR3 DNA: TGTGCCAGCGAGAACCCGGAGGTGGGGGGGGAAGAGACCCAGTACTTC

clone size: many
J gene: TRBJ1-4
D gene: -
V gene: TRBV19
CDR3 protein: CASSTTGAANEKLFF
CDR3 DNA: TGTGCCAGTAGTACGACCGGGGCCGCTAATGAAAAACTGTTTTTT